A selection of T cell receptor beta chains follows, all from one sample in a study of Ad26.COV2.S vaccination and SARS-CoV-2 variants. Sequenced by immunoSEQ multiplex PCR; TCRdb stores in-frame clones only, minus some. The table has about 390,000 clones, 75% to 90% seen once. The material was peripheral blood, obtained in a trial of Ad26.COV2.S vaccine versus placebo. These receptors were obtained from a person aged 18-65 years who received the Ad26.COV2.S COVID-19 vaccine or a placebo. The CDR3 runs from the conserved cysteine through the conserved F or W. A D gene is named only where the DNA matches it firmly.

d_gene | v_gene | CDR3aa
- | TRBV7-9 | CASSPRRSGELDGYTF
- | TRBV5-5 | CASSYYVDNQPQHF
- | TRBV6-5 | CASRDRNTEAFF
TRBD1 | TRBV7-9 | CASSPQGARTEAFF
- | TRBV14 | CASAGAGGYGYTF
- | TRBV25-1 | CASSELGTPPGNTIYF
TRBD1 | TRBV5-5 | CASTGGYSGNIQYF
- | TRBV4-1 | CASSQPYRGRNEKLFF
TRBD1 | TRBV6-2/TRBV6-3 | CASSSPDRGGYGYTF
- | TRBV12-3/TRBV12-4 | CASRWLGQETQYF
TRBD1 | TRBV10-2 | CASSAGQGGGYTF
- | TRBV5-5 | CASSLVPNQPQHF
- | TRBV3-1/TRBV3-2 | CASSQGSSNQPQHF
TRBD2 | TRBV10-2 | CASSESRSLAGKETQYF
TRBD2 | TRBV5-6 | CASSLIGLAGGLQETQYF
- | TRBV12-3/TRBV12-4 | CASSLRLYGYTF
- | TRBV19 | CASSIQPPPGTKGKLFF
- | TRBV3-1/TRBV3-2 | CASSQGAVTEAFF
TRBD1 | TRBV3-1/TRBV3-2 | CASSRGQGTYEQYF
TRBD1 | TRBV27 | CASSNLPGQGQETQYF
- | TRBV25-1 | CASSARADGGYTF
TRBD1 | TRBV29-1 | CSVDRGSYNEQFF
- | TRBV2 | CASSHQGSYNEQFF